The present T cell receptor (beta chain) was sequenced within a study of cytomegalovirus exposure and HLA in healthy donors. For this clone: Antigen unknown.

Findings of the study overall: TRBV6-2, TRBV6-3 and some other V segments were unresolvable in 87-base-pair reads. Reports showed the classifier diagnosing cytomegalovirus status with high specificity and sensitivity.

The study ran its PCR with 60 Vbeta and 13 Jbeta primers. The method was immunoSEQ multiplex PCR; TCRdb's version includes in-frame clones alone and lacks a portion of them. The sample has 150,000 to 200,000 clones; roughly 90% are singletons. The germline V and J ends were trimmed by 2 bases and 1 base, with 17 bases remaining between them. Germline V lookup: CDR1 KGHSH, CDR2 LQKENI. This CDR3 is built from 17 residues. The sample comprised PBMCs. The V call is TRBV18, the J call TRBJ1-2, with D unclear. This sequence was found in a woman between 18 and 29 years old in good health and CMV-seronegative. CDR3 nucleotide sequence: TGTGCCAGCTCACCAACAACCACAGCCCAATTTAACTATGGCTACACCTTC. It translates to CASSPTTTAQFNYGYTF.